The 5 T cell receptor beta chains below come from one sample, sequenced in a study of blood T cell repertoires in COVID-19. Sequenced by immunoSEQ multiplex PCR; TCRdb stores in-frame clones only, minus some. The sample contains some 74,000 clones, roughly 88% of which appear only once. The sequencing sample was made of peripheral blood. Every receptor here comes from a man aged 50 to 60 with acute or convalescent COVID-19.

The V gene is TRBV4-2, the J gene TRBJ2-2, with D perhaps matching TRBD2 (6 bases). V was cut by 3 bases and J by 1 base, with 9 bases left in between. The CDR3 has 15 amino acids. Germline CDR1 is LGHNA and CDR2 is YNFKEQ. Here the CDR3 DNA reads TGTGCCAGCAGCCAGTCGGGGGAGAACACCGGGGAGCTGTTTTTT. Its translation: CASSQSGENTGELFF.

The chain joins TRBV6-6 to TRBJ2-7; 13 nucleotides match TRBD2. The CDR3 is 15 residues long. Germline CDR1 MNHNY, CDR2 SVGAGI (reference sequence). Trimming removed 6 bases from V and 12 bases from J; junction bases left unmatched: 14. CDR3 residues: CASREVGTSGVVGYF. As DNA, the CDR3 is TGTGCCAGCAGAGAGGTTGGGACTAGCGGGGTGGTTGGGTACTTC.

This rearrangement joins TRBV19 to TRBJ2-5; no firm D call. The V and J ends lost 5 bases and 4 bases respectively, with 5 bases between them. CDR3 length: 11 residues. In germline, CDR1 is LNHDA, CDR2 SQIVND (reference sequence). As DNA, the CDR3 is TGTGCCAGTAGTTTCAGAGAGACCCAGTACTTC. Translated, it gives CASSFRETQYF.

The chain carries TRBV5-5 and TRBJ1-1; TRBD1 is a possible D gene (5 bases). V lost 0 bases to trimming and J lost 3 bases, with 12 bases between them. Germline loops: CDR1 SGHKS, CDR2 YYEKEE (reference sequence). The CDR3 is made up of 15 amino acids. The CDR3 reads CASSLAAGTDTEAFF. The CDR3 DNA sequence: TGTGCCAGCAGCTTGGCCGCGGGGACTGACACTGAAGCTTTCTTT.

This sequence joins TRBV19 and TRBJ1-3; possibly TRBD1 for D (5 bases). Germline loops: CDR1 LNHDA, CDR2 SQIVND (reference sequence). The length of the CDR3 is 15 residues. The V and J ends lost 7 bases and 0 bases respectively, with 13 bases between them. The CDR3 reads CASTPQGFSGNTIYF. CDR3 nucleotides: TGTGCCAGTACCCCGCAGGGATTCTCTGGAAACACCATATATTTT.